The text below deals with one TCR beta chain. With random hexamers, 0.5 to 1 ug RNA was reverse transcribed. Multiplex PCR with immunoSEQ amplified the TCR beta CDR3 across 54 Vbeta and 13 Jbeta. From the immunoSEQ multiplex PCR reads, TCRdb called clonotypes with MiXCR, one entry per CDR3 protein. The sample has about 76,000 distinct CDR3 sequences; 93% are singletons. This CDR3 region has 12 residues. The germline V gene has CDR1 SEHNR and CDR2 FQNEAQ (reference sequence). Between the trimmed V and J ends, which lost 0 bases and 2 bases, there was a span of 2 bases. The data were obtained in a study of CD8 T cells in Susac syndrome. Overall study: Patients with Susac syndrome were, at the time of blood collection, therapy-naive, maintained on corticosteroids, or maintained on intravenous immunoglobulin alone.

TEMRA cells were FACS-enriched, while CD8+ and CD4+ T cells were negatively isolated. The clonotype was recovered from a human donor with Susac syndrome. The sample comprised CD8+ T cells from PBMCs. The chain uses TRBV7-9 and TRBJ2-7, with D hard to call. For the CDR3, the DNA is TGTGCCAGCAGCTTAGCCCCCTACGAGCAGTACTTC. Encoded protein: CASSLAPYEQYF.